This TCR beta chain was sequenced for a study of blood T cell repertoires in COVID-19. On the study more broadly: Material from acute and convalescent COVID-19 was sourced from the United States, Italy and Spain.

Original processing methods: Estimation of nucleated cell counts relied on the amplification of reference gene primers. The method was immunoSEQ multiplex PCR; TCRdb's version includes in-frame clones alone and lacks a portion of them. D and trimming were read from the DNA, whereas the V and J calls and clone size are those reported in that table. The data contain about 130,000 clones, 88% of them singletons. CDR1 is MDHEN and CDR2 is SYDVKM in the germline V gene. The V segment lost 5 bases and the J segment 7 bases; nucleotides outside the gene matches: 9. The CDR3 totals 14 residues. V and J are TRBV28 and TRBJ2-5; 8 nucleotides align to TRBD1. The sequence was collected from an elderly woman with acute or convalescent COVID-19. Sequencing was carried out using peripheral blood. This chain's CDR3 is CASSLDRGLGTQYF. The CDR3 DNA reads as TGTGCCAGCAGTCTAGACAGGGGATTAGGGACCCAGTACTTC.